Below are 24 T cell receptor beta chains sequenced from a single sample in a study of graft-versus-host responses after intestinal transplantation. No antigen has been assigned to these receptors. The assay was immunoSEQ multiplex PCR, and TCRdb's table has in-frame clones only and misses some. The top ten hold roughly 0.71% of the sample, which has about 100,000 clones, roughly 89% seen once. The source was unstimulated CD4+ T cells sorted from spleen or lymph node cells, collected before transplant. These TCRs come from a human donor who was the organ donor for an intestinal transplant.

The genes are TRBV6-4 and TRBJ2-5; 8 nucleotides agree with TRBD1. The V gene's germline CDR1 is MRHNA and CDR2 SNTAGT. This CDR3 comprises 13 residues. J was trimmed by 4 bases and V by 6 bases; bases with no gene match: 4. The chain's CDR3 is CASSRDRSETQYF. The CDR3, as DNA: TGTGCCAGCAGCCGGGACAGGTCAGAGACCCAGTACTTC.

This clone was observed once. The chain links TRBV7-9 to TRBJ2-2; D is unclear. This CDR3 contains 15 residues. CDR1 and CDR2 (germline): SEHNR, FQNEAQ (reference sequence). Deletions cut 3 bases from V and 1 base from J, with 9 bases between. The CDR3 sequence: CASSFKGRNTGELFF. As DNA, the CDR3 is TGTGCCAGCAGCTTTAAGGGTAGGAACACCGGGGAGCTGTTTTTT.

V gene TRBV12-5 combines with J gene TRBJ1-2, with 10 bases identical to TRBD1. This CDR3 spans 14 amino acids. V trimming: 5 bases; J trimming: 5 bases; junction bases outside the gene matches: 5. Germline V gene lookup returns CDR1 LGHNT and CDR2 FRNRAP. CDR3: CASGPPDRGYGYTF. CDR3 in DNA: TGTGCTAGTGGTCCCCCGGACAGGGGGTATGGCTACACCTTC. Full variable domain (remainder filled in from reference TRBV12-5 and TRBJ1-2): DARVTQTPRHKVTEMGQEVTMRCQPILGHNTVFWYRQTMMQGLELLAYFRNRAPLDDSGMPKDRFSAEMPDATLATLKIQPSEPRDSAVYFCASGPPDRGYGYTFGSGTRLTVV.

The chain uses TRBV2 and TRBJ2-5, with 9 nucleotides matching TRBD1. V lost 7 bases and J lost 3; bases outside the gene matches: 3. The CDR3 has 13 residues. Germline CDR1 and CDR2: SNHLY and FYNNEI. The CDR3 region has the DNA TGTGCCAGCACCCGGGACAGGGAAGAGACCCAGTACTTC. Protein sequence: CASTRDREETQYF.

V usage is TRBV11-3 and J usage is TRBJ1-4; 8 bases agree with TRBD1. There are 14 residues in the CDR3. The V gene's germline CDR1 is SGHNT and CDR2 YENEEA. With 5 bases clipped from V and 7 bases from J, the junction kept 6 bases outside the gene matches. Here the CDR3 DNA reads TGTGCCAGCAGCCCAGGGGGCAAGATTGAAAAACTGTTTTTT. As protein: CASSPGGKIEKLFF.

The chain recombines TRBV4-2 with TRBJ2-7, with D tentatively TRBD1 or TRBD2 (5 bases each). This CDR3 spans 15 amino acids. V gave up 2 bases and J gave up 2 bases, with 13 bases separating them. Germline CDR1 is LGHNA and CDR2 is YNFKEQ. The chain's CDR3 is CASSQLGTSTYEQYF. The CDR3 DNA is TGTGCCAGCAGCCAACTCGGGACCTCAACCTACGAGCAGTACTTC.

CDR3 nucleotides: TGTGCCAGCAGCAGGCAGGGTCGCTACGAGCAGTACTTC. This encodes CASSRQGRYEQYF. This chain joins TRBV2 and TRBJ2-7; D possibly corresponds to TRBD1 (5 bases). There are 13 residues in the CDR3. Germline values: CDR1 SNHLY, CDR2 FYNNEI. V shed 6 bases and J shed 3 bases, with 12 bases lying between them.

J is TRBJ2-7 and V is TRBV19; 15 bases agree with TRBD2. This CDR3 spans 16 amino acids. The V and J ends lost 8 bases and 3 bases, in that order; junction bases with no gene match: 8. Germline lookup yields CDR1 LNHDA and CDR2 SQIVND (reference sequence). CDR3 sequence reads: CASSIGTSGRIYEQYF. CDR3 nucleotides: TGTGCCAGTTCGATAGGGACTAGCGGGAGGATCTACGAGCAGTACTTC. The variable domain in full, completed from reference TRBV19 and TRBJ2-7, reads DGGITQSPKYLFRKEGQNVTLSCEQNLNHDAMYWYRQDPGQGLRLIYYSQIVNDFQKGDIAEGYSVSREKKESFPLTVTSAQKNPTAFYLCASSIGTSGRIYEQYFGPGTRLTVT.

The chain joins TRBV7-3 to TRBJ2-2; 12 bases match TRBD2. Germline-derived CDR1 and CDR2 are SGHTA and FQGTGA. The CDR3 runs to 15 residues. Trimming at V came to 5 bases and at J to 5 bases, leaving 3 bases not matched to a gene. The CDR3 sequence is CASSKLAGGTGELFF. The CDR3 DNA reads TGTGCCAGCAGCAAACTAGCGGGAGGAACCGGGGAGCTGTTTTTT.

This clone was counted once. The gene calls are TRBV15 and TRBJ2-6, with a tentative D call TRBD1 (6 bases). The V end was cut by 2 bases, the J end by 4 bases, with 9 bases between. Per the germline V gene, CDR1 is LNHNV and CDR2 is YYDKDF (reference sequence). The length of the CDR3 is 15 residues. Here the CDR3 reads CATSRNRAGANVLTF. The CDR3 DNA reads as TGTGCCACCAGCAGAAACAGGGCCGGGGCCAACGTCCTGACTTTC. Using reference TRBV15 and TRBJ2-6 for the parts outside the CDR3, the full variable domain is DAMVIQNPRYQVTQFGKPVTLSCSQTLNHNVMYWYQQKSSQAPKLLFHYYDKDFNNEADTPDNFQSRRPNTSFCFLDIRSPGLGDTAMYLCATSRNRAGANVLTFGAGSRLTVL.

This sequence joins TRBV5-4 and TRBJ2-7; D gene unclear. Germline V gives CDR1 SGHNT, CDR2 YYREEE (reference sequence). The CDR3 has 14 amino acids. The germline V and J ends were trimmed by 1 base and 5 bases, with 13 bases remaining between them. This CDR3 is CASSLSDPANEQYF. The CDR3 DNA reads TGTGCCAGCAGCTTGTCAGATCCAGCCAACGAGCAGTACTTC.

The CDR3 loop reads CASSLVKGTVINYGYTF. Written as DNA, the CDR3 is TGTGCCAGCAGCTTAGTTAAAGGGACAGTAATCAACTATGGCTACACCTTC. This chain joins TRBV7-9 and TRBJ1-2; 7 bases align to TRBD1. J lost 2 bases, V lost 1 base, and 10 bases had no gene match. Per the germline V gene, CDR1 is SEHNR and CDR2 is FQNEAQ (reference sequence). This CDR3 spans 17 amino acids.

The chain couples TRBV7-6 to TRBJ1-5, with D hard to call. The length of the CDR3 is 15 residues. Per the germline V gene, CDR1 is SGHVS and CDR2 is FNYEAQ. The V end lost 1 base, the J end lost 7 bases, and 14 bases lay between the germline ends. The CDR3 DNA reads as TGTGCCAGCAGCTTAGGAGCAGTGCCGGGACAGCCCCAGCATTTT. The encoded protein is CASSLGAVPGQPQHF.

The chain couples TRBV4-1 to TRBJ2-3; 12 bases are a match to TRBD2. After removal of 1 base from V and 2 bases from J, the junction contained 7 bases not matched to a gene. The CDR3 is 18 residues long. The germline gives CDR1 MGHRA, CDR2 YSYEKL. The CDR3 protein is CASSQARLAGGLTDTQYF. In DNA, the CDR3 is TGCGCCAGCAGCCAAGCCCGTCTAGCGGGGGGGCTCACAGATACGCAGTATTTT.

This clone was counted once. J is TRBJ1-5 and V is TRBV19; D is uncertain. Germline V CDR1 and CDR2: LNHDA, SQIVND (reference sequence). This CDR3 comprises 13 residues. V dropped 5 bases and J dropped 5 bases, with 10 bases sitting between them. CDR3 region: CASSPRNYQPQHF. The CDR3, as DNA: TGTGCCAGTAGTCCCCGAAATTATCAGCCCCAGCATTTT.

Turning to this clone: The identical CDR3 is also encoded by other nucleotide sequences in the sample. The rearrangement joins TRBV19 to TRBJ2-7; the D gene is possibly TRBD1 (5 bases). V was trimmed by 5 bases and J by 2 bases, leaving 19 bases between them. The length of the CDR3 is 16 residues. Germline V gene sequence: CDR1 LNHDA, CDR2 SQIVND (reference sequence). CDR3: CASSRLTGRRTYEQYF. CDR3 nucleotides: TGTGCCAGTAGTCGACTCACAGGTCGTCGGACCTACGAGCAGTACTTC.

The chain recombines TRBV7-2 with TRBJ1-2; D not certain. This CDR3 contains 12 residues. CDR1 is SGHTA, CDR2 FQGNSA, per germline. The V end was cut by 1 base, the J end by 8 bases, with 8 bases between. The CDR3 sequence: CASSLGLAGYTF. The CDR3, as DNA: TGTGCCAGCAGCTTAGGGTTGGCGGGCTACACCTTC.

The gene calls are TRBV10-3 and TRBJ2-7; D is unresolved. There are 11 residues in the CDR3. Germline-derived CDR1 and CDR2 are ENHRY and SYGVKD. V was cut by 8 bases and J by 2 bases, with 7 bases left in between. CDR3 sequence reads: CAIGATYEQYF. DNA of the CDR3: TGTGCCATCGGAGCAACCTACGAGCAGTACTTC.

The genes are TRBV11-1 and TRBJ2-2; TRBD1 aligns across 8 bases. V was pared by 4 bases and J by 1 base, with 11 bases of the junction left unmatched. Germline-derived CDR1 and CDR2 are SGHAT and FQDESV (reference sequence). CDR3 length: 18 residues. The DNA of the CDR3 is TGTGCCAGCAGCTCCAAAAAGGACAGGGTATGGAACACCGGGGAGCTGTTTTTT. This sequence encodes CASSSKKDRVWNTGELFF.

The gene calls are TRBV6-1 and TRBJ2-3; D possibly matches TRBD1 or TRBD2 (6 bases each). Trimming stripped 5 bases from V and 5 bases from J, with 14 bases between. Germline values: CDR1 MNHNS, CDR2 SASEGT. CDR3 length: 14 residues. The CDR3 nucleotides are TGTGCCAGCAGTATCGGGAAGGGGGGAGATACGCAGTATTTT. It specifies CASSIGKGGDTQYF.

This clone came up a few times. The V and J genes are TRBV7-9 and TRBJ1-4, with D unresolved. CDR1 and CDR2 from the germline V gene are SEHNR and FQNEAQ (reference sequence). The CDR3 is made up of 13 amino acids. Between the trimmed V and J ends, which lost 1 base and 8 bases, there was a span of 8 bases. The CDR3: CASSLGGMEKLFF. CDR3 bases: TGTGCCAGCAGCTTAGGAGGGATGGAAAAACTGTTTTTT.

This clone was seen a single time. This sequence joins TRBV5-1 and TRBJ1-6; tentative D call: TRBD1 (6 bases). The V gene lost 3 bases and the J gene lost 7 bases, with 11 bases spanning the gap. The germline gives CDR1 SGHRS, CDR2 YFSETQ. The CDR3 is 14 residues long. As DNA, the CDR3 is TGCGCCAGCAGCTCGGACAGCAGGAATTCACCCCTCCACTTT. Its protein product is CASSSDSRNSPLHF.

This clone was detected a few times. The chain joins TRBV6-4 to TRBJ1-1; D unresolved. CDR1 and CDR2 (germline): MRHNA, SNTAGT. The CDR3 runs to 8 residues. The germline V and J ends were trimmed by 6 bases and 9 bases, with 2 bases remaining between them. The CDR3 nucleotides are TGTGCCAGCAGGAAAGCTTTCTTT. It is translated as CASRKAFF.

This clone was seen only once. The rearrangement joins TRBV13 to TRBJ2-3; maybe TRBD1 (6 bases). The CDR3 spans 16 residues. Germline CDR1 PRHDT, CDR2 FYEKMQ (reference sequence). V lost 0 bases to trimming and J lost 4 bases, with 14 bases between them. CDR3 sequence reads: CASSLGQGLSADTQYF. CDR3 DNA: TGTGCCAGCAGCTTAGGACAGGGTCTTTCCGCAGATACGCAGTATTTT.